There are many counts of the clone carrying this T cell receptor beta chain. The source of the sample is a study of Graves' ophthalmopathy and Graves' hyperthyroidism. RNA transcripts provided the template for amplifying TCR beta CDR3 regions. RT-PCR with HTBI primers came first, then second-round multiplex PCR. TCRdb re-analysed the multiplex PCR reads in MiXCR, keeping a single row per CDR3 protein. The sample has approximately 460,000 distinct CDR3 sequences, roughly an eighth seen once; the top ten hold over 8%. With 5 bases clipped from V and 4 bases from J, the junction kept 4 bases outside the gene matches. CDR1 and CDR2 (germline): MNHEY, SMNVEV (reference sequence). This CDR3 is built from 15 residues. Diagnosis was based on clinical symptoms, serum thyroxine, TRAb, thyroid ultrasound and orbital computed tomography.

Sample: blood. The origin of this receptor is a woman in her twenties or thirties with Graves' ophthalmopathy. The V gene is TRBV27, the J gene TRBJ2-7; 14 nucleotides line up with TRBD2. The CDR3 region has the DNA TGTGCCAGCAGTCTCGGGACTAGCGGGAGTTACGAGCAGTACTTC. Its protein is CASSLGTSGSYEQYF.